This entry features one TCR beta chain sequence. Methods used by the authors: Quantification of nucleated cells was approximated via reference gene primer amplification. Assay: immunoSEQ multiplex PCR; the TCRdb copy retains only in-frame clones and omits some. The V and J calls and clone size were taken over from that table, and D and trimming were inferred from the DNA. The data contain about 200,000 clones, about nine tenths of them singletons. This specimen belongs to a study of blood T cell repertoires in COVID-19. Looking at the study overall: The United States, Italy and Spain were the sources of the acute and convalescent COVID-19 samples. Sources were T cells, B-cell-depleted T cells, or PBMCs; the material itself was cDNA or gDNA.

V was trimmed by 3 bases and J by 0 bases, leaving 9 bases between them. This CDR3 comprises 14 residues. Germline V CDR1 and CDR2: SGHTS, YDEGEE. The V and J genes are TRBV5-8 and TRBJ1-1; possibly TRBD1 for D (6 bases). The sequence came from a man aged 50-60 years with acute or convalescent COVID-19. The sample was peripheral blood. Written as DNA, the CDR3 is TGTGCCAGCAGCTGGGGGGGCTTGAACACTGAAGCTTTCTTT. The encoded protein is CASSWGGLNTEAFF.